A selection of T cell receptor beta chains follows, all from one sample in a study of blood T cell repertoires in COVID-19. Profiling relied on immunoSEQ multiplex PCR, and the TCRdb table lists in-frame clones only, not all of them. The profile shows about 92,000 clones, 80% of them singletons. Sequencing was performed on peripheral blood. The receptors were gathered from a man aged 50 or older who had recovered from COVID-19. CDR3s include the opening cysteine and the closing phenylalanine or tryptophan. Fields, in order: D gene, V gene, J gene, clone size, CDR3 DNA, CDR3 protein. The D gene is left open where the match is weak. Size is stated for part of the rows, as once, few or many counts, or as a class when the clone is expanded.

d_gene: TRBD1
v_gene: TRBV19
j_gene: TRBJ1-6
abundance: NA
CDR3nt: TGTGCCAGTAGTATCGGACAGGGGGGCAATTCACCCCTCCACTTT
CDR3aa: CASSIGQGGNSPLHF

d_gene: NA
v_gene: TRBV10-3
j_gene: TRBJ1-5
abundance: NA
CDR3nt: TGTGCCATCAAAGGAGGGTCCGGTCAGCCCCAGCATTTT
CDR3aa: CAIKGGSGQPQHF

d_gene: TRBD1
v_gene: TRBV5-4
j_gene: TRBJ1-2
abundance: NA
CDR3nt: TGTGCCAGCAGCCCCCGACAGGGAGAAAACTATGGCTACACCTTC
CDR3aa: CASSPRQGENYGYTF

d_gene: NA
v_gene: TRBV5-1
j_gene: TRBJ1-4
abundance: few
CDR3nt: TGCGCCAGCAGCTTGGGACTCGGAGAAAAACTGTTTTTT
CDR3aa: CASSLGLGEKLFF

d_gene: NA
v_gene: TRBV5-1
j_gene: TRBJ1-2
abundance: NA
CDR3nt: TGCGCCAGCAGCGCGGGCCCGTCAGCCTATGGCTACACCTTC
CDR3aa: CASSAGPSAYGYTF

d_gene: TRBD1
v_gene: TRBV7-2
j_gene: TRBJ1-6
abundance: NA
CDR3nt: TGTGCCAGCAGCCCCGGGACAGGGAAGTCACCCCTCCACTTT
CDR3aa: CASSPGTGKSPLHF

d_gene: TRBD2
v_gene: TRBV7-9
j_gene: TRBJ2-2
abundance: NA
CDR3nt: TGTGCCAGCAGCCCCAGGACTAGCGGGGGAGGCGGGGAGCTGTTTTTT
CDR3aa: CASSPRTSGGGGELFF

d_gene: NA
v_gene: TRBV9
j_gene: TRBJ1-4
abundance: once
CDR3nt: TGTGCCAGCAGCGTCCAACCGCGCACTAATGAAAAACTGTTTTTT
CDR3aa: CASSVQPRTNEKLFF

d_gene: NA
v_gene: TRBV7-9
j_gene: TRBJ1-6
abundance: NA
CDR3nt: TGTGCCAGCAGCTTAGCACAAAATAATTCACCCCTCCACTTT
CDR3aa: CASSLAQNNSPLHF

d_gene: TRBD1
v_gene: TRBV18
j_gene: TRBJ1-1
abundance: NA
CDR3nt: TGTGCCAGCTCACTGGGACAGGGCAACTGGAACACTGAAGCTTTCTTT
CDR3aa: CASSLGQGNWNTEAFF

d_gene: NA
v_gene: TRBV5-4
j_gene: TRBJ1-2
abundance: few
CDR3nt: TGTGCCAGCAGCCTGACAGCTAACTATGGCTACACCTTC
CDR3aa: CASSLTANYGYTF

d_gene: TRBD1
v_gene: TRBV20-1
j_gene: TRBJ1-4
abundance: NA
CDR3nt: TGCAGTGCTAGTGCACCGGGACAGCTTGCAACTAATGAAAAACTGTTTTTT
CDR3aa: CSASAPGQLATNEKLFF

d_gene: NA
v_gene: TRBV25-1
j_gene: TRBJ2-7
abundance: NA
CDR3nt: TGTGCCAGCAGTGAACCTTCGGACAGACCCGCACGCTTC
CDR3aa: CASSEPSDRPARF

d_gene: NA
v_gene: TRBV5-5
j_gene: TRBJ1-4
abundance: NA
CDR3nt: TGTGCCAGCAGCTTGGGAGCGGGTGGTAATGAAAAACTGTTTTTT
CDR3aa: CASSLGAGGNEKLFF

d_gene: TRBD1
v_gene: TRBV2
j_gene: TRBJ2-5
abundance: NA
CDR3nt: TGTGCCAGCAGTGCCGACAGGGCGCAAGAGACCCAGTACTTC
CDR3aa: CASSADRAQETQYF

d_gene: NA
v_gene: TRBV7-2
j_gene: TRBJ1-1
abundance: NA
CDR3nt: TGTGCCAGCAGCTCGAGGGTCATGAACACTGAAGCTTTCTTT
CDR3aa: CASSSRVMNTEAFF

d_gene: TRBD2
v_gene: TRBV7-9
j_gene: TRBJ2-1
abundance: NA
CDR3nt: TGTGCCAGCAGCTTATTTAGCGGGGGACTCAATGAGCAGTTCTTC
CDR3aa: CASSLFSGGLNEQFF

d_gene: TRBD1
v_gene: TRBV3-1/TRBV3-2
j_gene: TRBJ2-5
abundance: NA
CDR3nt: TGTGCCAGCAGCCCTGTGGACCGGACAGGGGAAGAGACCCAGTACTTC
CDR3aa: CASSPVDRTGEETQYF

d_gene: TRBD2
v_gene: TRBV24-1
j_gene: TRBJ2-3
abundance: NA
CDR3nt: TGTGCCACCAGTGACAAGGGACTAGCGGGGTCAAGGGGTACGCAGTATTTT
CDR3aa: CATSDKGLAGSRGTQYF

d_gene: TRBD1
v_gene: TRBV15
j_gene: TRBJ2-7
abundance: NA
CDR3nt: TGTGCCACCAGCAGAAGGGGGACAGCCTACGAGCAGTACTTC
CDR3aa: CATSRRGTAYEQYF

d_gene: TRBD2
v_gene: TRBV2
j_gene: TRBJ2-3
abundance: once
CDR3nt: TGTGCCAGCATGCCCGGGACTAGTCATAGAGATACGCAGTATTTT
CDR3aa: CASMPGTSHRDTQYF

d_gene: TRBD1
v_gene: TRBV14
j_gene: TRBJ2-7
abundance: once
CDR3nt: TGTGCCAGCAGCCACGGGACAGGGAGAGCCTACGAGCAGTACTTC
CDR3aa: CASSHGTGRAYEQYF

d_gene: NA
v_gene: TRBV5-4
j_gene: TRBJ2-1
abundance: NA
CDR3nt: TGTGCCAGCAGCTTTTCAGGGCTGAACAATGAGCAGTTCTTC
CDR3aa: CASSFSGLNNEQFF

d_gene: TRBD1
v_gene: TRBV27
j_gene: TRBJ1-6
abundance: NA
CDR3nt: TGTGCCAGCAGCTCGGGACAGGCCGATAATTCACCCCTCCACTTT
CDR3aa: CASSSGQADNSPLHF

d_gene: TRBD1
v_gene: TRBV10-3
j_gene: TRBJ1-3
abundance: once
CDR3nt: TGTGCCATCAGTAAGGTTCAAGAGGGGGCAGAAGGAAACACCATATATTTT
CDR3aa: CAISKVQEGAEGNTIYF

d_gene: TRBD1
v_gene: TRBV7-8
j_gene: TRBJ1-1
abundance: NA
CDR3nt: TGTGCCAGCAGCTTAGAGACAGGGGTAAGGAGGACTGAAGCTTTCTTT
CDR3aa: CASSLETGVRRTEAFF

d_gene: TRBD2
v_gene: TRBV27
j_gene: TRBJ2-3
abundance: NA
CDR3nt: TGTGCCAGCAGTGGGGGGACTAGCGGGAGGGCCAGGACAGATACGCAGTATTTT
CDR3aa: CASSGGTSGRARTDTQYF

d_gene: TRBD2
v_gene: TRBV6-5
j_gene: TRBJ2-7
abundance: NA
CDR3nt: TGTGCCAGCAGTTCACCTGGGACTACAAGAGCCTACGAGCAGTACTTC
CDR3aa: CASSSPGTTRAYEQYF

d_gene: NA
v_gene: TRBV5-4
j_gene: TRBJ2-3
abundance: NA
CDR3nt: TGTGCCAGCAGCTTGGACCGGGACACAGATACGCAGTATTTT
CDR3aa: CASSLDRDTDTQYF

d_gene: TRBD1
v_gene: TRBV6-6
j_gene: TRBJ2-7
abundance: NA
CDR3nt: TGTGCCAGCAGTTACGGGACAGCTTCCTACGAGCAGTACTTC
CDR3aa: CASSYGTASYEQYF

d_gene: NA
v_gene: TRBV5-1
j_gene: TRBJ1-3
abundance: NA
CDR3nt: TGCGCCAGCAGCTCCTTGTCACAGGGAAAGTCTGGAAACACCATATATTTT
CDR3aa: CASSSLSQGKSGNTIYF

d_gene: TRBD1
v_gene: TRBV19
j_gene: TRBJ2-1
abundance: NA
CDR3nt: TGTGCCAGTAGTAACCGGGACAGGGGCTACAATGAGCAGTTCTTC
CDR3aa: CASSNRDRGYNEQFF

d_gene: NA
v_gene: TRBV7-2
j_gene: TRBJ1-2
abundance: few
CDR3nt: TGTGCCAGCAGGGTCGACAGGCATGTGGGCTACACCTTC
CDR3aa: CASRVDRHVGYTF

d_gene: NA
v_gene: TRBV11-1
j_gene: TRBJ2-5
abundance: NA
CDR3nt: TGTGCCAGCAGCTTAGCCCGCGGTGGGCAACGCCAGGGGGGGACCCAGTACTTC
CDR3aa: CASSLARGGQRQGGTQYF

d_gene: TRBD1
v_gene: TRBV7-6
j_gene: TRBJ1-6
abundance: NA
CDR3nt: TGTGCCAGCAGCTCCCGGACAGGGGGAGATTCACCCCTCCACTTT
CDR3aa: CASSSRTGGDSPLHF

d_gene: TRBD1
v_gene: TRBV30
j_gene: TRBJ2-7
abundance: NA
CDR3nt: TGTGCCTGGAGGACGACAGGGCCGGCCTACGAGCAGTACTTC
CDR3aa: CAWRTTGPAYEQYF

d_gene: TRBD2
v_gene: TRBV3-1/TRBV3-2
j_gene: TRBJ2-1
abundance: few
CDR3nt: TGTGCCAGCAGCCAAGCCGGACTAGAGGTCTATGAGCAGTTCTTC
CDR3aa: CASSQAGLEVYEQFF

d_gene: TRBD2
v_gene: TRBV4-1
j_gene: TRBJ2-7
abundance: NA
CDR3nt: TGCGCCAGCAGCCAAGATTTACGGGGGGACTCCTACGAGCAGTACTTC
CDR3aa: CASSQDLRGDSYEQYF

d_gene: NA
v_gene: TRBV30
j_gene: TRBJ2-3
abundance: few
CDR3nt: TGTGCCTGGAGTCCCCCGGCGGCGGGAACCACAGATACGCAGTATTTT
CDR3aa: CAWSPPAAGTTDTQYF

d_gene: TRBD2
v_gene: TRBV4-1
j_gene: TRBJ2-3
abundance: NA
CDR3nt: TGCGCCAGCAGCCAAGGAGTCGGGGGGGCGCAAGATACGCAGTATTTT
CDR3aa: CASSQGVGGAQDTQYF

d_gene: NA
v_gene: TRBV14
j_gene: TRBJ1-6
abundance: NA
CDR3nt: TGTGCCAGCAGCCAAGAGGGAGGATCACCCCTCCACTTT
CDR3aa: CASSQEGGSPLHF

d_gene: NA
v_gene: TRBV5-1
j_gene: TRBJ2-7
abundance: NA
CDR3nt: TGCGCCAGCAGCTTGGACGCGAATAGGCATACAGCCTACGAGCAGTACTTC
CDR3aa: CASSLDANRHTAYEQYF